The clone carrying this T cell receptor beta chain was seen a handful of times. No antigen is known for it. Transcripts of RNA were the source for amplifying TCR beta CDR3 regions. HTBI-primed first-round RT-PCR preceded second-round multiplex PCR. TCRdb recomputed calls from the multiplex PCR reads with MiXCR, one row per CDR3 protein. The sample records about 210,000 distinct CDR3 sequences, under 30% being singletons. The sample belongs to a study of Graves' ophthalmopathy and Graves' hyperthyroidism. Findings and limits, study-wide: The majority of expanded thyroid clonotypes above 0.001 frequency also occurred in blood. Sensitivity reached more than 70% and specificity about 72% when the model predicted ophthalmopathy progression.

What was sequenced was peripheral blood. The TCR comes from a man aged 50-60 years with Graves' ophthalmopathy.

CDR3 residues: CASRFAGDYEQYF. The CDR3, as DNA: TGTGCCAGCAGATTCGCCGGGGACTACGAGCAGTACTTC. The rearrangement joins TRBV28 to TRBJ2-7; TRBD2 is a possible D gene (5 bases). The CDR3 totals 13 residues. Per germline, CDR1 MDHEN and CDR2 SYDVKM. Trimming removed 6 bases at V and 3 bases at J, with 12 bases between.